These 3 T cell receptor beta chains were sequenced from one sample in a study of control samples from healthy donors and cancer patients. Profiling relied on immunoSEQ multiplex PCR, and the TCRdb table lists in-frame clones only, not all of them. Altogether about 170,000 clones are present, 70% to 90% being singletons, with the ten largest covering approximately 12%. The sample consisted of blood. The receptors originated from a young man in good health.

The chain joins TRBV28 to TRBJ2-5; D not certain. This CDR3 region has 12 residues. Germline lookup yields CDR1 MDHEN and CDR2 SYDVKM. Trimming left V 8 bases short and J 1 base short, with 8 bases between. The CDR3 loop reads CASCNPQETQYF. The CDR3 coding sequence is TGTGCCAGCTGCAACCCCCAAGAGACCCAGTACTTC.

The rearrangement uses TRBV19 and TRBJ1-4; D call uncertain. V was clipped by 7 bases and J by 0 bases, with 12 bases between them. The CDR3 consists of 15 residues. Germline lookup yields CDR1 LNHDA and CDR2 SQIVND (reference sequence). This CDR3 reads CASIPGGTTNEKLFF. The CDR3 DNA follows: TGTGCCAGTATCCCCGGAGGGACAACTAATGAAAAACTGTTTTTT.

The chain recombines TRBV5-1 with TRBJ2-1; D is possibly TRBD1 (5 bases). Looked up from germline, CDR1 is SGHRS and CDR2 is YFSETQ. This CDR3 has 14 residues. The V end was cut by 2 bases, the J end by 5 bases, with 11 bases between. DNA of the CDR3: TGCGCCAGCAGCTTCAGGGCCAGTGACAATGAGCAGTTCTTC. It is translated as CASSFRASDNEQFF.